These 3 T cell receptor beta chains originate from one sample sequenced in a study of blood T cell repertoires in COVID-19. Using immunoSEQ multiplex PCR, the repertoire was profiled, and TCRdb retains in-frame clones only, with some absent. The sample records around 120,000 clones, about nine tenths being singletons. Sequencing was performed on peripheral blood. Every receptor here comes from a human donor with active COVID-19. The donor label of this sample is uncertain.

The chain joins TRBV6-5 to TRBJ1-1; D not certain. Germline V gene sequence: CDR1 MNHEY, CDR2 SVGAGI. Deletions cut 0 bases from V and 3 bases from J, with 8 bases between. CDR3 length equals 14 residues. The CDR3 here is CASSYSTEHTEAFF. As DNA, the CDR3 is TGTGCCAGCAGTTACTCTACAGAGCACACTGAAGCTTTCTTT.

This clone was observed once. The V gene is TRBV6-5, the J gene TRBJ2-1, with 9 bases fitting TRBD2. Germline CDR1 reads MNHEY; CDR2 reads SVGAGI. This CDR3 is built from 13 residues. J was trimmed by 7 bases and V by 6 bases; bases with no gene match: 4. Written as DNA, the CDR3 is TGTGCCAGCAGGCGCGGGGGGGCGAATGAGCAGTTCTTC. Amino acid sequence: CASRRGGANEQFF.

This chain links TRBV5-4 with TRBJ1-2, with 8 bases that match TRBD1. The CDR3 is 15 residues long. J gave up 7 bases and V 4 bases, and 12 bases lay outside the gene matches. Germline values: CDR1 SGHNT, CDR2 YYREEE (reference sequence). The CDR3 sequence is CASSPNTGGLGGYTF. CDR3 sequence (DNA): TGTGCCAGCAGCCCAAATACAGGGGGGTTAGGTGGCTACACCTTC.